The 26 T cell receptor beta chains below all came from one sample that was sequenced in a study of monozygotic twins with cystic fibrosis. Measured with immunoSEQ multiplex PCR; TCRdb has only the in-frame clones, and not every one. Of around 10,000 clones listed, around 97% were seen once; the top ten hold about 0.8%. Material: blood. All receptors come from a boy aged 5-17 years with cystic fibrosis.

The V gene is TRBV2, the J gene TRBJ1-1, with D possibly being TRBD1 (6 bases). Between the trimmed V and J ends, which lost 2 bases and 3 bases, there was a span of 10 bases. The V gene's germline CDR1 is SNHLY and CDR2 FYNNEI. The CDR3 is 14 amino acids. DNA for the CDR3: TGTGCCAGCAGTGAATCACAGGGATACACTGAAGCTTTCTTT. Translated, it gives CASSESQGYTEAFF. Full variable domain (missing parts from reference TRBV2 and TRBJ1-1): EPEVTQTPSHQVTQMGQEVILRCVPISNHLYFYWYRQILGQKVEFLVSFYNNEISEKSEIFDDQFSVERPDGSNFTLKIRSTKLEDSAMYFCASSESQGYTEAFFGQGTRLTVV.

J is TRBJ2-1 and V is TRBV6-1; either TRBD1 or TRBD2 may supply D (6 bases each). Trimming removed 5 bases at V and 3 bases at J, with 11 bases between. The CDR3 sequence is 14 residues long. CDR1 and CDR2 (germline): MNHNS, SASEGT. The CDR3 nucleotides read TGTGCCAGCAGTTTAGAGGGGGGCTACAATGAGCAGTTCTTC. Translated, it gives CASSLEGGYNEQFF.

This chain links TRBV6-1 with TRBJ2-7, with D maybe TRBD2 (6 bases). This CDR3 is 13 amino acids long. Germline CDR1 reads MNHNS; CDR2 reads SASEGT. The V end was cut by 5 bases, the J end by 1 base, with 9 bases between. CDR3 sequence (DNA): TGTGCCAGCAGTCCCCGGGGGTCCTACGAGCAGTACTTC. Encoded protein: CASSPRGSYEQYF.

This chain links TRBV27 with TRBJ1-5; D is unclear. The CDR3 totals 16 residues. Germline CDR1 is MNHEY and CDR2 is SMNVEV (reference sequence). Trimming cost V 0 bases and J 0 bases, with 9 bases left between them. The CDR3 loop reads CASSLSAYNSNQPQHF. In DNA form, the CDR3 reads TGTGCCAGCAGTTTATCTGCATACAATAGCAATCAGCCCCAGCATTTT.

CDR3 nucleotide sequence: TGTGCCAGCAGTGCCTACCTCGGGAGGAGTTCCTACGAGCAGTACTTC. Translation gives CASSAYLGRSSYEQYF. The gene calls are TRBV2 and TRBJ2-7; 7 bases match TRBD2. The CDR3 length is 16 residues. Germline values: CDR1 SNHLY, CDR2 FYNNEI. V lost 4 bases to trimming and J lost 1 base; unmatched junction nucleotides: 10.

The J gene is TRBJ1-1, the V gene TRBV9; 7 bases align to TRBD1. From germline, CDR1 is SGDLS and CDR2 YYNGEE. The CDR3 has 15 amino acids. Trimming removed 0 bases from V and 7 bases from J; junction bases left unmatched: 9. DNA of the CDR3: TGTGCCAGCAGCGTAGCAGCGACAGGGTCGAATGAAGCTTTCTTT. This sequence encodes CASSVAATGSNEAFF.

The gene calls are TRBV9 and TRBJ2-1; the D gene is possibly TRBD2 (6 bases). The CDR3 totals 12 residues. V lost 6 bases, J lost 10 bases, and 14 bases lay in between. The germline V gene has CDR1 SGDLS and CDR2 YYNGEE. The CDR3 nucleotides are TGTGCCAGCACCCTAGACCGGGGGGAGCAGTTCTTC. Its translation: CASTLDRGEQFF.

J is TRBJ2-2 and V is TRBV29-1; a weak D match, TRBD1 (6 bases). The V and J ends lost 5 bases and 9 bases respectively, with 10 bases between them. The germline V gene encodes CDR1 SQVTM and CDR2 ANQGSEA. The CDR3 runs to 11 residues. In DNA, the CDR3 is TGCAGCGTTAGAACAGGGAGGGAGCTGTTTTTT. As protein: CSVRTGRELFF.

The chain recombines TRBV19 with TRBJ2-1; TRBD2 aligns across 9 bases. The trim removed 0 bases at V and 8 bases at J, leaving 5 bases unmatched. The CDR3 spans 15 residues. Germline assignment: CDR1 LNHDA and CDR2 SQIVND (reference sequence). The chain's CDR3 is CASSIDASGVYEQFF. The CDR3 nucleotides read TGTGCCAGTAGTATAGATGCTAGCGGGGTCTATGAGCAGTTCTTC.

This chain links TRBV19 with TRBJ1-2; weak D call: TRBD1 (5 bases). V was shortened by 1 base and J by 6 bases, with 9 bases between the two germline ends. This CDR3 contains 13 residues. From germline, CDR1 is LNHDA and CDR2 SQIVND (reference sequence). Here the CDR3 DNA reads TGTGCCAGTAGTATAGGAGGGGCAGATGGCTACACCTTC. Residues: CASSIGGADGYTF.

This chain uses TRBV6-1 with TRBJ2-2; 7 positions match TRBD1. The germline V gene has CDR1 MNHNS and CDR2 SASEGT. The CDR3 contains 14 residues. V lost 4 bases, J lost 6 bases, and 5 bases stayed unmatched. The CDR3, as DNA: TGTGCCAGCAGTGTTGACAGGGTGCCCGGGGAGCTGTTTTTT. Translation gives CASSVDRVPGELFF.

The V gene is TRBV7-9, the J gene TRBJ1-1, with 8 nucleotides matching TRBD1. Germline V gene sequence: CDR1 SEHNR, CDR2 FQNEAQ (reference sequence). The trim removed 1 base at V and 8 bases at J, leaving 3 bases unmatched. The CDR3 spans 13 residues. CDR3 nucleotide sequence: TGTGCCAGCAGCTTAGTGACAGGGGCAGAAGCTTTCTTT. It translates to CASSLVTGAEAFF.

This clone was observed once. The chain links TRBV7-9 to TRBJ1-1; D is unresolved. This CDR3 spans 13 amino acids. CDR1 is SEHNR, CDR2 FQNEAQ, per germline (reference sequence). V was cut by 9 bases and J by 4 bases, with 15 bases left in between. The CDR3 nucleotides are TGTGCCAGTCATGATGGGGTCATCACTGAAGCTTTCTTT. Translating gives CASHDGVITEAFF.

The genes are TRBV7-6 and TRBJ1-2; TRBD1 matches 8 bases. The germline V gene has CDR1 SGHVS and CDR2 FNYEAQ. This CDR3 comprises 16 residues. V lost 6 bases and J lost 4; bases outside the gene matches: 13. The CDR3 reads CASSPISGGPGYGYTF. CDR3 sequence (DNA): TGTGCCAGCAGTCCTATTTCAGGGGGCCCTGGCTATGGCTACACCTTC.

V gene TRBV30 combines with J gene TRBJ1-6; tentatively, D is TRBD1 (5 bases). Trimming took 1 base from V and 1 from J, leaving 14 bases between them. Germline V CDR1 and CDR2: GTSNPN, SVGIG (reference sequence). CDR3 length: 17 amino acids. CDR3 sequence (DNA): TGTGCCTGGAGTGGTGGGGCAGGGCCTTCCTATAATTCACCCCTCCACTTT. As protein: CAWSGGAGPSYNSPLHF.

The rearrangement uses TRBV7-6 and TRBJ2-1; 10 bases match TRBD1. The length of the CDR3 is 16 residues. V lost 5 bases to trimming and J lost 0 bases; unmatched junction nucleotides: 4. Germline-derived CDR1 and CDR2 are SGHVS and FNYEAQ. The CDR3 DNA is TGTGCCAGCAGCATTAGGACAGGGGGCTCCTACAATGAGCAGTTCTTC. Translated: CASSIRTGGSYNEQFF.

V is TRBV27 and J is TRBJ2-7, with 10 bases aligning to TRBD2. V shed 5 bases, J shed 4 bases, and the junction held 2 bases outside the gene matches. This CDR3 is 13 amino acids long. The germline V gene encodes CDR1 MNHEY and CDR2 SMNVEV (reference sequence). CDR3 in DNA: TGTGCCAGCAGTCCAGCGGGAGGGTACGAGCAGTACTTC. Translating it yields CASSPAGGYEQYF.

This clone was seen a single time. The rearrangement uses TRBV7-8 and TRBJ1-6; D remains ambiguous. V was clipped by 5 bases and J by 10 bases, with 24 bases between them. The length of the CDR3 is 17 residues. The germline V gene encodes CDR1 SGHVS and CDR2 FQNEAQ. CDR3 protein: CASSAIRGTEVSSPLHF. Written as DNA, the CDR3 is TGTGCCAGCAGCGCCATCCGGGGAACCGAAGTGAGCTCACCCCTCCACTTT.

DNA for the CDR3: TGTGCCAGCAGCTTAGCCGGAGGGGGAGCTAATGAAAAACTGTTTTTT. Translating gives CASSLAGGGANEKLFF. V is TRBV7-8 and J is TRBJ1-4; possible D gene TRBD1, 6 bases. Between the trimmed V and J ends, which lost 0 bases and 3 bases, there was a span of 11 bases. The germline CDR1 and CDR2 sequences are SGHVS and FQNEAQ. The CDR3 spans 16 residues.

This clone was counted between two and nine times. This chain uses TRBV18 with TRBJ1-1, with D unclear. Germline V gene data show CDR1 as KGHSH and CDR2 as LQKENI. Trimming left V 6 bases short and J 3 bases short, with 11 bases between. The CDR3 runs 13 residues. The CDR3 loop reads CASSTPWDTEAFF. The CDR3 DNA sequence: TGTGCCAGCTCTACTCCGTGGGACACTGAAGCTTTCTTT.

This chain uses TRBV7-9 with TRBJ1-1, with D maybe TRBD1 (6 bases). Between the trimmed V and J ends, which lost 2 bases and 4 bases, there was a span of 14 bases. Per germline, CDR1 SEHNR and CDR2 FQNEAQ (reference sequence). The CDR3 runs to 15 residues. The CDR3 here is CASSLFGTGSTEAFF. The CDR3 DNA reads TGTGCCAGCAGCTTATTCGGAACAGGGAGCACTGAAGCTTTCTTT.

The V call is TRBV6-1, the J call TRBJ1-5; D not resolved. The CDR3 has 13 residues. The V gene lost 2 bases and the J gene lost 2 bases, with 4 bases spanning the gap. The germline CDR1 and CDR2 sequences are MNHNS and SASEGT. CDR3 in DNA: TGTGCCAGCAGTGAAAAAGGCAATCAGCCCCAGCATTTT. Translation: CASSEKGNQPQHF.

The genes are TRBV29-1 and TRBJ2-7; TRBD1 aligns across 10 bases. The V gene end was trimmed by 7 bases and the J gene end by 3 bases; junction bases not matched to a gene: 3. This CDR3 has 12 amino acids. CDR1 and CDR2 (germline): SQVTM, ANQGSEA. CDR3 in amino acids: CSAGTGDYEQYF. In DNA, the CDR3 is TGCAGCGCTGGGACAGGGGACTACGAGCAGTACTTC.

The chain recombines TRBV30 with TRBJ1-2, with TRBD1 identical over 7 bases. Germline V lookup: CDR1 GTSNPN, CDR2 SVGIG (reference sequence). The length of the CDR3 is 16 residues. The junction had 16 bases not matched to a gene; V was cut back by 2 bases and J by 7 bases. CDR3 residues: CAWSNLLDRVRSGYTF. The DNA of the CDR3 is TGTGCCTGGAGTAACCTCTTAGACAGGGTTCGTTCTGGCTACACCTTC.

The genes are TRBV5-1 and TRBJ1-3, with D possibly being TRBD1 (6 bases). CDR3 size: 15 residues. Trimming shortened V by 0 bases and J by 2 bases, and 9 bases separated the two germline ends. Per the germline V gene, CDR1 is SGHRS and CDR2 is YFSETQ. The CDR3 region is CASSLAGGPGNTIYF. Written as DNA, the CDR3 is TGCGCCAGCAGCTTGGCCGGGGGGCCTGGAAACACCATATATTTT. The full variable domain, in which reference TRBV5-1 and TRBJ1-3 provide the parts outside the CDR3, is KAGVTQTPRYLIKTRGQQVTLSCSPISGHRSVSWYQQTPGQGLQFLFEYFSETQRNKGNFPGRFSGRQFSNSRSEMNVSTLELGDSALYLCASSLAGGPGNTIYFGEGSWLTVV.

The rearrangement uses TRBV6-4 and TRBJ2-1, with 8 bases aligning to TRBD2. Germline CDR1 is MRHNA and CDR2 is SNTAGT. This CDR3 is 17 amino acids long. The ends lost 4 bases at V and 0 bases at J; junction bases unmatched: 8. The CDR3 here is CASSAGAGGGSYNEQFF. CDR3 nucleotide sequence: TGTGCCAGCAGTGCTGGGGCGGGAGGAGGCTCCTACAATGAGCAGTTCTTC.